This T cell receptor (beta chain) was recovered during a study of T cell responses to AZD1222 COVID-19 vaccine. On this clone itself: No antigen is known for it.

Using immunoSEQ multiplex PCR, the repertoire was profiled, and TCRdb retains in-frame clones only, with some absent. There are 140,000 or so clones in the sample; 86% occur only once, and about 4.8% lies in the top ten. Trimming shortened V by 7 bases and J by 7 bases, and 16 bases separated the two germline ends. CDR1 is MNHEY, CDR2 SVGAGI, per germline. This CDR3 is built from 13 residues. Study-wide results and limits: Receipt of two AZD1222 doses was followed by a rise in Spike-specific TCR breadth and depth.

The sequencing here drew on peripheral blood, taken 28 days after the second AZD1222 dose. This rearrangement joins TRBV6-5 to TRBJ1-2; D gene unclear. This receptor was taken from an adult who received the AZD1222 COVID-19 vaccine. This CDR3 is CASNDQLIGGYTF. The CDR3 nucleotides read TGTGCCAGCAACGACCAGCTAATAGGTGGCTACACCTTC.